This T cell receptor (beta chain) is drawn from a study of T cell responses to AZD1222 COVID-19 vaccine. Study-wide findings and caveats: Repertoires were obtained only post-peak T cell response. Clonal diversity was possibly underestimated; the donors were predominantly white British and more often female. The study found Spike-specific TCR breadth and depth rose after two AZD1222 doses.

About this clone: The antigen is unknown.

From germline, CDR1 is SGDLS and CDR2 YYNGEE. The CDR3 loop spans 15 amino acids. V lost 0 bases and J 3 bases, leaving 10 bases between the germline ends. This table comes from immunoSEQ multiplex PCR, and its TCRdb copy is limited to in-frame clones, with some not included. The sample has approximately 180,000 clones; about 92% are singletons. The sequence derives from an adult in good health. Sequenced material: peripheral blood, taken on day 0 of AZD1222 vaccination. V and J are TRBV9 and TRBJ1-3; D uncertain. In nucleotides, the CDR3 is TGTGCCAGCAGCGTAGACGGACTTAGTGGAAACACCATATATTTT. Residues: CASSVDGLSGNTIYF.